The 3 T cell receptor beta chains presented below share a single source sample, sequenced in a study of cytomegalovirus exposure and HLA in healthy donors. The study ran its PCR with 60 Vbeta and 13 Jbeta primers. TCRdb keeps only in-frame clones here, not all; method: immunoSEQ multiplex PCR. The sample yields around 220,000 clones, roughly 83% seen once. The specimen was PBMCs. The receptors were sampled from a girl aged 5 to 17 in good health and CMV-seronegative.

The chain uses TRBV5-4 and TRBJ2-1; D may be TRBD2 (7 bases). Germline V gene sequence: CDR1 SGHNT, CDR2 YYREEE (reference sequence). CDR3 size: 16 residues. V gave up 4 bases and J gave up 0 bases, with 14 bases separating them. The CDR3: CASSAGAVSSYNEQFF. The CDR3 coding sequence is TGTGCCAGCAGCGCGGGGGCGGTCAGCTCCTACAATGAGCAGTTCTTC.

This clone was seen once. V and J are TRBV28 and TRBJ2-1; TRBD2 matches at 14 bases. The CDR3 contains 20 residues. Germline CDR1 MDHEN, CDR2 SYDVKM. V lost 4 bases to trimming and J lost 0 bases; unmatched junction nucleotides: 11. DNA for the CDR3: TGTGCCAGCAGTTCCCGGCGGGGACTAGCGGGAGAGCGCTCCTACAATGAGCAGTTCTTC. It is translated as CASSSRRGLAGERSYNEQFF.

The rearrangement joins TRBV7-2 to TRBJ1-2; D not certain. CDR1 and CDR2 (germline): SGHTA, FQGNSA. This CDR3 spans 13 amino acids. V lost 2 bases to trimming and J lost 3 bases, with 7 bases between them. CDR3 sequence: CASSLSPDYGYTF. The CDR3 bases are TGTGCCAGCAGCTTATCGCCGGACTATGGCTACACCTTC.